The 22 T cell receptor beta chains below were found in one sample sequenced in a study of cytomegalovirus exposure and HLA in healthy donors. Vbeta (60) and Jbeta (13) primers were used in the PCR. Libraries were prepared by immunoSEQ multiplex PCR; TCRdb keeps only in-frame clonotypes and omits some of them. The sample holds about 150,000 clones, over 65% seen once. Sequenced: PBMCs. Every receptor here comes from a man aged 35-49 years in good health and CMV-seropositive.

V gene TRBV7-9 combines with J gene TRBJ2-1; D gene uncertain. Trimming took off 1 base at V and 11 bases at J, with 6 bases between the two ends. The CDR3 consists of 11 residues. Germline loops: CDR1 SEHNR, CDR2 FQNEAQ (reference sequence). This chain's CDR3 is CASSLEWQQFF. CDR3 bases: TGTGCCAGCAGCTTAGAGTGGCAGCAGTTCTTC.

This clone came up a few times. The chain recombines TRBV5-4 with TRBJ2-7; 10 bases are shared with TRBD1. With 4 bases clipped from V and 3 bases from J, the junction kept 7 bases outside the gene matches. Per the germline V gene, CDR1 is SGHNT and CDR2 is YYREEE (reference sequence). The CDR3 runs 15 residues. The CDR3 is CASSPHGTGVYEQYF. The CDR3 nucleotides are TGTGCCAGCAGCCCCCACGGGACAGGGGTCTACGAGCAGTACTTC.

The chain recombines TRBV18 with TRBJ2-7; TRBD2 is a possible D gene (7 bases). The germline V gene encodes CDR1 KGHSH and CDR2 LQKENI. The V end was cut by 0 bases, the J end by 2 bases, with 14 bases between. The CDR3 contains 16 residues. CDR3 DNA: TGTGCCAGCTCACCACCGGGGGGGGGCGAAGCCTACGAGCAGTACTTC. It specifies CASSPPGGGEAYEQYF.

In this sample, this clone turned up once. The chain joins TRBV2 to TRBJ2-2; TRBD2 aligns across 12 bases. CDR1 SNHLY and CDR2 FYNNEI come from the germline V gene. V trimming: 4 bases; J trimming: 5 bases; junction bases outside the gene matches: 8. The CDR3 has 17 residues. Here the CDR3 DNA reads TGTGCCAGCAGTGCGGCTAGCGGGAGGGCCTGGACCGGGGAGCTGTTTTTT. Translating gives CASSAASGRAWTGELFF. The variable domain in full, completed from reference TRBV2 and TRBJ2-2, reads EPEVTQTPSHQVTQMGQEVILRCVPISNHLYFYWYRQILGQKVEFLVSFYNNEISEKSEIFDDQFSVERPDGSNFTLKIRSTKLEDSAMYFCASSAASGRAWTGELFFGEGSRLTVL.

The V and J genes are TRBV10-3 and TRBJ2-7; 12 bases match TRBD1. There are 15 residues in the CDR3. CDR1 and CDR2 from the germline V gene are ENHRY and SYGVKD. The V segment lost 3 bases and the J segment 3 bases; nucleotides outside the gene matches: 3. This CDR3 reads CAISDRDRGLYEQYF. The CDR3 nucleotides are TGTGCCATCAGTGACCGGGACAGGGGGCTCTACGAGCAGTACTTC.

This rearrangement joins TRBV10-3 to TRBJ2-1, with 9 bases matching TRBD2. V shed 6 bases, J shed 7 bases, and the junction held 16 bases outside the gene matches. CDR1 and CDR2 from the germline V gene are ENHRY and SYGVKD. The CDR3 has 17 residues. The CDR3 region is CAIRPRVAGANWNEQFF. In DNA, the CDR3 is TGTGCCATCAGACCGCGAGTAGCGGGAGCGAATTGGAATGAGCAGTTCTTC.

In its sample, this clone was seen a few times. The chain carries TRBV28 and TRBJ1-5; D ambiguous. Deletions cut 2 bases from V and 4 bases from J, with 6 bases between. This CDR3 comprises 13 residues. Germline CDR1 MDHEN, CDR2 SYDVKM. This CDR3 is CASSLGRNQPQHF. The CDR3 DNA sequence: TGTGCCAGCAGTTTAGGGAGAAATCAGCCCCAGCATTTT.

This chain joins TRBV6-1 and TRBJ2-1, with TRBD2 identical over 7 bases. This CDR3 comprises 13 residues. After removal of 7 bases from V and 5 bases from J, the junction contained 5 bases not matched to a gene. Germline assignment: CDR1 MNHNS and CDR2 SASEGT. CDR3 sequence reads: CASNRDYNNEQFF. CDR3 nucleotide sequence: TGTGCCAGCAACCGGGACTATAACAATGAGCAGTTCTTC.

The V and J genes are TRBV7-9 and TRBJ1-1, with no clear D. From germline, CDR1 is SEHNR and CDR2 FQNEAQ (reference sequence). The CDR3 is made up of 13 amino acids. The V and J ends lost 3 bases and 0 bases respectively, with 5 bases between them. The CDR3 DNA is TGTGCCAGCAGCTTCCAGATGAACACTGAAGCTTTCTTT. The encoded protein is CASSFQMNTEAFF.

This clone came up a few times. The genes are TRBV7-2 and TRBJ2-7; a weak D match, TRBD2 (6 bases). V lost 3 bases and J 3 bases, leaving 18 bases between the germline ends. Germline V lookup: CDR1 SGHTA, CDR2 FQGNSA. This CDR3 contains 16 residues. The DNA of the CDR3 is TGTGCCAGCAGCTTGGCGACGGGGTTGCGGGGCTACGAGCAGTACTTC. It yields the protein CASSLATGLRGYEQYF.

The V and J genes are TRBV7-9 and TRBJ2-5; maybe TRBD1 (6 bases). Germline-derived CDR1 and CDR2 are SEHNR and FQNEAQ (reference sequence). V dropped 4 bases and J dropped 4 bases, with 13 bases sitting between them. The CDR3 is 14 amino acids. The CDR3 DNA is TGTGCCAGCAGCTCCCGTAGAGGGGGAGAGACCCAGTACTTC. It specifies CASSSRRGGETQYF.

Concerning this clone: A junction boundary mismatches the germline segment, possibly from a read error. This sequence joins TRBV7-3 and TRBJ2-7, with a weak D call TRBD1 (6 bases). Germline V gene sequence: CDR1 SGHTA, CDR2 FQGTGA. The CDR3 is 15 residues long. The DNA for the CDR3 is TGTGCCAGCAGCCTAACCCCGGGACACCAGTACGAGCAGTACTTC. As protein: CASSLTPGHQYEQYF.

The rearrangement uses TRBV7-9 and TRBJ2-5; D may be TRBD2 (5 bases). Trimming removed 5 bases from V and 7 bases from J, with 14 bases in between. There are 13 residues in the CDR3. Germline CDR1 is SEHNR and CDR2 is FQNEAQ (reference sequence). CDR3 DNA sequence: TGTGCCAGCAGCCCAGGACCCCGGGGGACCCAGTACTTC. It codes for CASSPGPRGTQYF. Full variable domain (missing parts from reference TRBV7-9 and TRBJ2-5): DTGVSQNPRHKITKRGQNVTFRCDPISEHNRLYWYRQTLGQGPEFLTYFQNEAQLEKSRLLSDRFSAERPKGSFSTLEIQRTEQGDSAMYLCASSPGPRGTQYFGPGTRLLVL.

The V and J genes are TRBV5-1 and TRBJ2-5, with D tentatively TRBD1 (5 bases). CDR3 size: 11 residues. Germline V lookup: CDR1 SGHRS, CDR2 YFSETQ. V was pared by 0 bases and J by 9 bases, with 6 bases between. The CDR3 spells CASSLEGAQYF. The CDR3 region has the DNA TGCGCCAGCAGCTTGGAAGGGGCCCAGTACTTC.

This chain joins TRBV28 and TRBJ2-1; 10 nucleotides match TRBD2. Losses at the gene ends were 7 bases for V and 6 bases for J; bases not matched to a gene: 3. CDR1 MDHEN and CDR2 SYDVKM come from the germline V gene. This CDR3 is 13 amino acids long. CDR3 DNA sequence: TGTGCCAGCATGCTAGCGGGAGTCAATGAGCAGTTCTTC. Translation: CASMLAGVNEQFF.

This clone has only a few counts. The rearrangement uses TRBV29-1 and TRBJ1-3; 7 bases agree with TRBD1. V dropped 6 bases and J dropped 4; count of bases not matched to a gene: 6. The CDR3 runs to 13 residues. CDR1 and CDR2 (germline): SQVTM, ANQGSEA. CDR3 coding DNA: TGCAGCGTGGCGACAGGGAGCGGAAACACCATATATTTT. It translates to CSVATGSGNTIYF.

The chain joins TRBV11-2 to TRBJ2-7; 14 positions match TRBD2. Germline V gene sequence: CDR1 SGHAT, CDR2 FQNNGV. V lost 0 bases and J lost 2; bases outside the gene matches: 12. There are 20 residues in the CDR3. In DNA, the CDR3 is TGTGCCAGCAGCTTAGAAGCCCCGGGACTAGCGGGAGTCGGGACCTACGAGCAGTACTTC. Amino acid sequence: CASSLEAPGLAGVGTYEQYF.

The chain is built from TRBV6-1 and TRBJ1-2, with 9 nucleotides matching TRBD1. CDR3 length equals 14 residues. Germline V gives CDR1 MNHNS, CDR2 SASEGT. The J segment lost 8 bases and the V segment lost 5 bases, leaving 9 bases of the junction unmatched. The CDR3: CASSRQGEWRGYTF. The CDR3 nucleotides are TGTGCCAGCAGTAGACAGGGGGAATGGCGGGGCTACACCTTC.

This chain's CDR3 is CASSLRGYEQYF. DNA of the CDR3: TGTGCCAGCAGCTTGCGGGGATACGAGCAGTACTTC. V and J are TRBV5-6 and TRBJ2-7; D may be TRBD2 (5 bases). Germline assignment: CDR1 SGHDT and CDR2 YYEEEE. The V end was cut by 1 base, the J end by 4 bases, with 6 bases between. This CDR3 has 12 residues. Drawing the rest from reference TRBV5-6 and TRBJ2-7, the complete variable domain is DAGVTQSPTHLIKTRGQQVTLRCSPKSGHDTVSWYQQALGQGPQFIFQYYEEEERQRGNFPDRFSGHQFPNYSSELNVNALLLGDSALYLCASSLRGYEQYFGPGTRLTVT.

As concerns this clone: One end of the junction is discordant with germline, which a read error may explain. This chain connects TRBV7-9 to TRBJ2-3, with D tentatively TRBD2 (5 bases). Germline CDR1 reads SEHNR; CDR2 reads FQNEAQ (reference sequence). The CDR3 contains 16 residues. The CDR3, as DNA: TGTGCCAGCAGCCTAGCCCGGAGGACTCAGGTTGATACGCAGTATTTT. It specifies CASSLARRTQVDTQYF.

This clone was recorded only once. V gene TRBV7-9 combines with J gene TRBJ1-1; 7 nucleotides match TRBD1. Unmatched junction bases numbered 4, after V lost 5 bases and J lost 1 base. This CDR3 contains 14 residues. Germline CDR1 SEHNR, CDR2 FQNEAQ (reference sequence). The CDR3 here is CASSPQGGNTEAFF. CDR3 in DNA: TGTGCCAGCAGCCCGCAGGGGGGGAACACTGAAGCTTTCTTT.

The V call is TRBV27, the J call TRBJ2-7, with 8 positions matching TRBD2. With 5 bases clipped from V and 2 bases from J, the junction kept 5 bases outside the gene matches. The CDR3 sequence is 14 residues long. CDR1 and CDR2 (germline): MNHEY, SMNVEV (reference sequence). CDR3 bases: TGTGCCAGCAGTAAAGCGGGAGCGGCCTACGAGCAGTACTTC. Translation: CASSKAGAAYEQYF.